What follows are 12 T cell receptor beta chains derived from one specimen sequenced in a study of blood T cell repertoires in COVID-19. Method: immunoSEQ multiplex PCR; TCRdb's copy keeps in-frame clones and lacks some. The sample includes approximately 480,000 clones, around 90% of them seen just once. Sample: PBMCs or T cells enriched from blood (not recorded which). All receptors come from a woman younger than 30 who had recovered from COVID-19.

Details on this clone: Additional DNA sequences in this sample encode the identical CDR3. The chain employs TRBV7-9 and TRBJ1-4; the D gene is possibly TRBD1 (5 bases). Between the trimmed V and J ends, which lost 3 bases and 3 bases, there was a span of 8 bases. From germline, CDR1 is SEHNR and CDR2 FQNEAQ (reference sequence). CDR3 length: 14 residues. The chain's CDR3 is CASSLGEANEKLFF. CDR3 nucleotide sequence: TGTGCCAGCAGCTTGGGGGAGGCTAATGAAAAACTGTTTTTT.

The rearrangement uses TRBV5-1 and TRBJ2-3, with 10 bases that match TRBD2. The V and J ends lost 0 bases and 2 bases, in that order; junction bases with no gene match: 3. The CDR3 has 16 amino acids. Germline CDR1 and CDR2: SGHRS and YFSETQ. The CDR3, as DNA: TGCGCCAGCAGCTTGGGAGCGGGGGGGTACACAGATACGCAGTATTTT. It yields the protein CASSLGAGGYTDTQYF.

This chain uses TRBV19 with TRBJ1-5, with TRBD1 as a possible D gene (5 bases). The CDR3 consists of 18 residues. Germline CDR1 and CDR2: LNHDA and SQIVND (reference sequence). Trimming cost V 6 bases and J 0 bases, with 21 bases left between them. CDR3 residues: CASSRNFIRDYSNQPQHF. For the CDR3, the DNA is TGTGCCAGTAGCAGAAACTTTATCAGGGATTATAGCAATCAGCCCCAGCATTTT.

This rearrangement joins TRBV19 to TRBJ2-2; D is unclear. The CDR3 loop spans 14 amino acids. Germline V CDR1 and CDR2: LNHDA, SQIVND (reference sequence). V shed 8 bases and J shed 2 bases, with 12 bases lying between them. In DNA, the CDR3 is TGTGCCAGTCTACGACACGACAACACCGGGGAGCTGTTTTTT. Translated: CASLRHDNTGELFF. The whole variable domain, filled in from reference TRBV19 and TRBJ2-2, reads DGGITQSPKYLFRKEGQNVTLSCEQNLNHDAMYWYRQDPGQGLRLIYYSQIVNDFQKGDIAEGYSVSREKKESFPLTVTSAQKNPTAFYLCASLRHDNTGELFFGEGSRLTVL.

This clone has more than one count but fewer than ten. The chain carries TRBV3-1 (or the pseudogene TRBV3-2) and TRBJ2-5; D remains unclear. The CDR3 has 15 residues. CDR1 and CDR2 (germline): LGHDT, YNNKEL (reference sequence). The V end lost 4 bases, the J end lost 4 bases, and 16 bases lay between the germline ends. The CDR3 region is CASSPISMSGETQYF. CDR3 sequence (DNA): TGTGCCAGCAGCCCCATCTCTATGTCGGGAGAGACCCAGTACTTC.

The chain couples TRBV2 to TRBJ1-1, with 8 bases aligning to TRBD1. Germline assignment: CDR1 SNHLY and CDR2 FYNNEI. V trimming: 7 bases; J trimming: 1 base; junction bases outside the gene matches: 2. The CDR3 length is 13 residues. CDR3 residues: CASKGQANTEAFF. Here the CDR3 DNA reads TGTGCCAGCAAGGGACAGGCGAACACTGAAGCTTTCTTT.

V usage is TRBV30 and J usage is TRBJ1-3, with D possibly being TRBD1 (5 bases). Per the germline V gene, CDR1 is GTSNPN and CDR2 is SVGIG (reference sequence). V lost 0 bases and J lost 0, with 12 bases in between. The CDR3 is made up of 16 amino acids. The CDR3, as DNA: TGTGCCTGGAGTGTGGGGCCGGCCGGCTCTGGAAACACCATATATTTT. It yields the protein CAWSVGPAGSGNTIYF.

V gene TRBV6-5 combines with J gene TRBJ1-3, with 9 bases that match TRBD1. The CDR3 sequence is 15 residues long. The ends lost 5 bases at V and 3 bases at J; junction bases unmatched: 5. The germline CDR1 and CDR2 sequences are MNHEY and SVGAGI. CDR3 loop: CASSRTGEVGNTIYF. The CDR3 DNA reads as TGTGCCAGCAGTCGGACAGGGGAGGTTGGAAACACCATATATTTT.

In DNA, the CDR3 is TGTGCCAGCAGGGCTCCTGACAGGGGGACGATGCGGGGCTACACCTTC. Translating it yields CASRAPDRGTMRGYTF. This sequence joins TRBV6-7 and TRBJ1-2, with 9 bases identical to TRBD1. TRBV6-7 is filed as an ORF, its function uncertain. The length of the CDR3 is 16 residues. The V gene end was trimmed by 6 bases and the J gene end by 8 bases; junction bases not matched to a gene: 16.

CDR3 amino acids: CASSRGTSGGFYEQYF. The CDR3 DNA is TGTGCCAGCAGCCGTGGGACTAGCGGGGGTTTCTACGAGCAGTACTTC. V and J are TRBV4-2 and TRBJ2-7, with TRBD2 matching 14 bases. V trimming: 4 bases; J trimming: 3 bases; junction bases outside the gene matches: 5. Germline V gene sequence: CDR1 LGHNA, CDR2 YNFKEQ. The CDR3 contains 16 residues.

This sequence joins TRBV6-6 and TRBJ1-3; 7 bases match TRBD1. With 7 bases clipped from V and 7 bases from J, the junction kept 10 bases outside the gene matches. Germline lookup yields CDR1 MNHNY and CDR2 SVGAGI (reference sequence). CDR3 length: 14 residues. The chain's CDR3 is CASIPQGDGNTIYF. The CDR3 DNA reads as TGTGCCAGCATTCCCCAGGGGGATGGGAACACCATATATTTT.

This chain joins TRBV9 and TRBJ1-2; D not certain. Trimming shortened V by 0 bases and J by 0 bases, and 6 bases separated the two germline ends. From germline, CDR1 is SGDLS and CDR2 YYNGEE. The CDR3 has 14 amino acids. The CDR3 coding sequence is TGTGCCAGCAGCGTAGGTCCGGCTAACTATGGCTACACCTTC. Protein sequence: CASSVGPANYGYTF.